This T cell receptor beta chain was profiled in a study of T cell responses to AZD1222 COVID-19 vaccine. By share, this clone ranks as medium-sized. Method: immunoSEQ multiplex PCR; TCRdb's copy keeps in-frame clones and lacks some. This table has 100,000 to 120,000 clones, around 81% appearing once. Sequences were derived from peripheral blood, sampled on day 0 of AZD1222 vaccination. The sequence was collected from an adult in good health.

The DNA of the CDR3 is TGTGCCACCAGTGACCCCGGAGGACAGGGGAAAAACGAGCAGTACTTC. This codes for CATSDPGGQGKNEQYF. The rearrangement joins TRBV24-1 to TRBJ2-7; TRBD1 matches at 9 bases. The germline CDR1 and CDR2 sequences are KGHDR and SFDVKD. The CDR3 has 16 amino acids. Germline trimming cut 4 bases from V and 5 bases from J; bases unmatched to any gene: 11.